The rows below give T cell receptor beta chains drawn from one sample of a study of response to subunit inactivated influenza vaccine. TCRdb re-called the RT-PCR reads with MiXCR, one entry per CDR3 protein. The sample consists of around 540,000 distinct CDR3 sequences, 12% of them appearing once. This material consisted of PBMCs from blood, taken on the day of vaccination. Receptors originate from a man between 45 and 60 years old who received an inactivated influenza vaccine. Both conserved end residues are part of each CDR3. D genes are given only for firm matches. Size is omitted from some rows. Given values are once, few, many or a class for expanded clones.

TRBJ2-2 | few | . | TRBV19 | TGTGCCAGTATCGCACAGAGGAACACCGGGGAGCTGTTTTTT | CASIAQRNTGELFF
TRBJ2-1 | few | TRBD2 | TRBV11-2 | TGTGCCAGCAGCCCACCCCTAGCGGGAGTTGGGGAGCAGTTCTTC | CASSPPLAGVGEQFF
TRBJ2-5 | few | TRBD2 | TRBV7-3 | TGTGCCAGCAGCCCAGGAAGCGGGAAAGGAGAGACCCAGTACTTC | CASSPGSGKGETQYF
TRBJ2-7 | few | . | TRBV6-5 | TGTGCCAGCAGTTTAAGTTACACCTCCTACGAGCAGTACTTC | CASSLSYTSYEQYF
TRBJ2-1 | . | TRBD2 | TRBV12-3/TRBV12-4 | TGTGCCAGCAGCTGGCGGGTCGCGGGAGGGTACAATGAGCAGTTCTTC | CASSWRVAGGYNEQFF
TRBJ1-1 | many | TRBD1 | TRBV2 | TGTGCCAGCAGTGAAGTCTTGGGGGTTCAGGGGGCATCCACTGAAGCTTTCTTT | CASSEVLGVQGASTEAFF
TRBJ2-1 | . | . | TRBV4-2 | TGTGCCAGCAGCCAAGATGAGAATGAGCAGTTCTTC | CASSQDENEQFF
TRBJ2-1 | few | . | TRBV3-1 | TGTGCCAGCAGCTACAGGGTGAGCGAGCAGTTCTTC | CASSYRVSEQFF
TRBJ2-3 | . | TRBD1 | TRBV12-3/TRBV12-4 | TGTGCCAGCAGTTTAGCTGGGACAGGAGGACGTACGCAGTATTTT | CASSLAGTGGRTQYF
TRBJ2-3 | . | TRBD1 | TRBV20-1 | TGCAGTGCCCAAGGGGGCAGGGGAGATACGCAGTATTTT | CSAQGGRGDTQYF
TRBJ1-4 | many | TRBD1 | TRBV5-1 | TGCGCCAGCAGCCGCGGGACAGGGGACGAAAAACTGTTTTTT | CASSRGTGDEKLFF
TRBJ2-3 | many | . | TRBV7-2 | TGTGCCAGCAGCTTAGTTTCGGTCTACACAGATACGCAGTATTTT | CASSLVSVYTDTQYF
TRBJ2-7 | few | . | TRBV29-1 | TGCAGCGTTAACGAGGGGTCGGGCGAGCAGTACTTC | CSVNEGSGEQYF
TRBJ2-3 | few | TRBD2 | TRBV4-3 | TGCGCCAGCAGCCAGGCTCCTAGCGGGGGTATTAAAGATACGCAGTATTTT | CASSQAPSGGIKDTQYF
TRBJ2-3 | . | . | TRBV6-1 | TGTGCCAGCAGTGAAAAACCCTCCGGGGGAAACGCAGATACGCAGTACTTT | CASSEKPSGGNADTQYF
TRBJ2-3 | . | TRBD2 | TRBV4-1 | TGCGCCAGCAGCCAGACTAGCGGGGTCCGCACAGATACGCAGTATTTT | CASSQTSGVRTDTQYF
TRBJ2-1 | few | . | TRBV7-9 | TGTGCCAGCAGCTTAGTCTCTGTCAATGAGCAGTTCTTC | CASSLVSVNEQFF
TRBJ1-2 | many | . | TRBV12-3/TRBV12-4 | TGTGCCAGCAGTTTGGGGGGTCTTGACTATGGCTACACCTTC | CASSLGGLDYGYTF
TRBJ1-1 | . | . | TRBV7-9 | TGTGCCAGCAGCCTAGAACGGGACACTGAAGCTTTCTTT | CASSLERDTEAFF
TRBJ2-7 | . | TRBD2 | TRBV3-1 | TGTGCCAGCAGCCAAGCCAGGAATGGACTAGCGGGTCTCTCCTACGAGCAGTACTTC | CASSQARNGLAGLSYEQYF
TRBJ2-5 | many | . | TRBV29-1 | TGCAGCGTTGAAGAAACAGGCACACAAGAGACCCAGTACTTC | CSVEETGTQETQYF
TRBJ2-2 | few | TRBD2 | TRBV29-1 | TGCAGCGTTGAAGAAAGACTAGCGGGAGACTCCGGGGAGCTGTTTTTT | CSVEERLAGDSGELFF
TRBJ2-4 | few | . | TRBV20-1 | TGCAGTGCCCGGTTCCCCGGGGTAAACATTCAGTACTTC | CSARFPGVNIQYF
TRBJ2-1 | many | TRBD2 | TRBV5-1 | TGCGCCAGCCACCCGACTAGCGGGGGGGAGCAGTTCTTC | CASHPTSGGEQFF
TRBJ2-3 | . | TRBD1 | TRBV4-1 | TGCGCCAGCAGCCGAATTGGACAGGGGATAACAGATACGCAGTATTTT | CASSRIGQGITDTQYF
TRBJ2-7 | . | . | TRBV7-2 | TGTGCCAGCAGCTCCCGGGCCGCCTACGAGCAGTACTTC | CASSSRAAYEQYF
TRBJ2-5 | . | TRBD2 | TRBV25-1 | TGTGCCAGCAGTGATCTCCGGGGGGGGCGGCAAGAGACCCAGTACTTC | CASSDLRGGRQETQYF
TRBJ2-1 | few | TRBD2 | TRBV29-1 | TGCAGCGTTGAAGAGTCCATAGGACTAGCGGGGTACAATGAGCAGTTCTTC | CSVEESIGLAGYNEQFF